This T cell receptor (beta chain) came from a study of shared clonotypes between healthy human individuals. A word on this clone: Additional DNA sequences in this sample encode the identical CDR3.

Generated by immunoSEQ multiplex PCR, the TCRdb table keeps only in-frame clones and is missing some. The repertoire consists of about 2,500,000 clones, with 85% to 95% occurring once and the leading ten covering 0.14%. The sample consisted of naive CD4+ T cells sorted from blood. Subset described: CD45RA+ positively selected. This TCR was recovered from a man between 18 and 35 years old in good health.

CDR3 sequence: CASSYRRGYEQYF. The CDR3 region has the DNA TGTGCCAGCAGTTACCGAAGGGGCTACGAGCAGTACTTC. This rearrangement joins TRBV6-5 to TRBJ2-7; perhaps TRBD1 as D (5 bases). The V end was cut by 2 bases, the J end by 3 bases, with 8 bases between. The CDR3 spans 13 residues. From germline, CDR1 is MNHEY and CDR2 SVGAGI.